This TCR beta chain was recovered during a study of early stage breast cancer tumors. Overall study context: About 70% of the 16 invasive tumors were ER+, PR+ and HER2-. Roughly 8 ER+/PR+/HER2- tumors were invasive ductal; a few were invasive lobular.

Method: immunoSEQ multiplex PCR; TCRdb's copy keeps in-frame clones and lacks some. The sample lists 25,000 to 35,000 clones, roughly two thirds occurring once. Trimming removed 4 bases from V and 1 base from J; junction bases left unmatched: 10. Germline V CDR1 and CDR2: SGHRS, YFSETQ. The CDR3 extends over 17 amino acids. Notes on this clone: The antigen is undetermined.

General study points: Enriched TCRB sequences shared across patients were mostly commonly generated sequences.

The J gene is TRBJ2-3, the V gene TRBV5-1; TRBD2 agrees at 9 bases. The sequencing sample was made of blood. This TCR was recovered from a person aged 50 to 59 with breast cancer. The CDR3 is CASSPLAGTRGTDTQYF. Written as DNA, the CDR3 is TGCGCCAGCAGCCCCCTAGCGGGGACGAGGGGCACAGATACGCAGTATTTT.